The sample holds many counts of the clone carrying this T cell receptor beta chain. No antigen is known for it. Time point of the sample: newly diagnosed GD, antithyroid drugs for less than 3 months. PBMCs provided the RNA from which the TCR library was made. Those enrolled as patients came out of an endocrinology department in Xi'an, China. The sample comes from a study of regulatory T cells in long-lasting Graves disease. The CDR3 runs 14 residues. V gave up 7 bases and J gave up 9 bases, with 21 bases separating them. Study-wide results and limits: TRBV28, TRBJ1-2 and TRBJ2-5 were favored in persistent disease.

Libraries of TCR beta came from iRepertoire HTBI primers plus Arm-PCR of CDR3 regions. In TCRdb, the multiplex PCR reads were re-called with MiXCR into one record per CDR3 protein. This sample has around 400,000 distinct CDR3 sequences, with around 15% found just once. The source is a female donor with Graves disease. The sample in question was peripheral blood mononuclear cells (PBMCs), obtained at new diagnosis, from a patient treated with antithyroid drugs. The V call is TRBV12-3 or TRBV12-4, the J call TRBJ1-2; the D gene is possibly TRBD1 (5 bases). The CDR3 region has the DNA TGTGCCAGCACCCGGGACCCCGAAGTTTATAGCTACACCTTC. Translated, it gives CASTRDPEVYSYTF.